This T cell receptor (beta chain) was sequenced for a study of T cells in women clearing cervical HPV infection. From germline, CDR1 is SGHTA and CDR2 FQGNSA. The CDR3 is made up of 15 amino acids. Losses at the gene ends were 5 bases for V and 6 bases for J; bases not matched to a gene: 10. Comment on this clone: Coverage ceases 3 residues before the CDR3 finishes, and the germline J gene fills in the end.

This table comes from immunoSEQ multiplex PCR, and its TCRdb copy is limited to in-frame clones, with some not included. This sample's table reports 46,000 or so clones. The sequence was obtained from a woman aged 18-70 years with a cervical HPV16 infection that either progressed to CIN3+ or cleared (not recorded which). This chain connects TRBV7-2 to TRBJ2-7; 10 bases map to TRBD2. The sequenced sample was blood buffy coat. CDR3 DNA (partial): TGTGCCAGCAGCCCCCTCGAGCGGGAGGGCCCCGAG. Translating it yields CASSPLEREGPE. The full CDR3 protein reads CASSPLEREGPEQYF.